A single TCR beta chain is shown here with its context. Assay used: immunoSEQ multiplex PCR; TCRdb lists only in-frame clones, some missing. The sample carries over 120,000 clones, roughly 89% recorded once. These data belong to a study of T cell responses to AZD1222 COVID-19 vaccine. Germline CDR1 MNHNY, CDR2 SVGAGI (reference sequence). The CDR3 totals 15 residues. The V end lost 0 bases, the J end lost 3 bases, and 11 bases lay between the germline ends. The sequencing here drew on peripheral blood, taken on day 0 of AZD1222 vaccination. The origin of this receptor is an adult in good health. The V call is TRBV6-6, the J call TRBJ1-1, with D perhaps TRBD1 (5 bases). CDR3 DNA: TGTGCCAGCAGTTACTCAGGGGATACGGACACTGAAGCTTTCTTT. This translates into CASSYSGDTDTEAFF.